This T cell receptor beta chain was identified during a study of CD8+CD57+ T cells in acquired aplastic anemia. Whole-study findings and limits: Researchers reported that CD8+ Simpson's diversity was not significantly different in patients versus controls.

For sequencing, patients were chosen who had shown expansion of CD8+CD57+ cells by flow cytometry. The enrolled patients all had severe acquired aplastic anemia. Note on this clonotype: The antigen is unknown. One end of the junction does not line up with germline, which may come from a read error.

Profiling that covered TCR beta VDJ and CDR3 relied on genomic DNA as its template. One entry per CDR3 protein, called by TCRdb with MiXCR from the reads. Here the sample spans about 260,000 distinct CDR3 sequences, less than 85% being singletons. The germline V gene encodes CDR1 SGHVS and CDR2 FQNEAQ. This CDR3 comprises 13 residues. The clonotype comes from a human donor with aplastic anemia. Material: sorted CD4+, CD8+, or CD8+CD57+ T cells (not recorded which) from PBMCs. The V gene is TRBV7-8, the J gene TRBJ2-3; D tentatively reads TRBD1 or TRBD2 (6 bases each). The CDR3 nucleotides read TGTGCCAGCGGGGTCGGGGGCACCGGTACGCCGTATTTT. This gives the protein CASGVGGTGTPYF.